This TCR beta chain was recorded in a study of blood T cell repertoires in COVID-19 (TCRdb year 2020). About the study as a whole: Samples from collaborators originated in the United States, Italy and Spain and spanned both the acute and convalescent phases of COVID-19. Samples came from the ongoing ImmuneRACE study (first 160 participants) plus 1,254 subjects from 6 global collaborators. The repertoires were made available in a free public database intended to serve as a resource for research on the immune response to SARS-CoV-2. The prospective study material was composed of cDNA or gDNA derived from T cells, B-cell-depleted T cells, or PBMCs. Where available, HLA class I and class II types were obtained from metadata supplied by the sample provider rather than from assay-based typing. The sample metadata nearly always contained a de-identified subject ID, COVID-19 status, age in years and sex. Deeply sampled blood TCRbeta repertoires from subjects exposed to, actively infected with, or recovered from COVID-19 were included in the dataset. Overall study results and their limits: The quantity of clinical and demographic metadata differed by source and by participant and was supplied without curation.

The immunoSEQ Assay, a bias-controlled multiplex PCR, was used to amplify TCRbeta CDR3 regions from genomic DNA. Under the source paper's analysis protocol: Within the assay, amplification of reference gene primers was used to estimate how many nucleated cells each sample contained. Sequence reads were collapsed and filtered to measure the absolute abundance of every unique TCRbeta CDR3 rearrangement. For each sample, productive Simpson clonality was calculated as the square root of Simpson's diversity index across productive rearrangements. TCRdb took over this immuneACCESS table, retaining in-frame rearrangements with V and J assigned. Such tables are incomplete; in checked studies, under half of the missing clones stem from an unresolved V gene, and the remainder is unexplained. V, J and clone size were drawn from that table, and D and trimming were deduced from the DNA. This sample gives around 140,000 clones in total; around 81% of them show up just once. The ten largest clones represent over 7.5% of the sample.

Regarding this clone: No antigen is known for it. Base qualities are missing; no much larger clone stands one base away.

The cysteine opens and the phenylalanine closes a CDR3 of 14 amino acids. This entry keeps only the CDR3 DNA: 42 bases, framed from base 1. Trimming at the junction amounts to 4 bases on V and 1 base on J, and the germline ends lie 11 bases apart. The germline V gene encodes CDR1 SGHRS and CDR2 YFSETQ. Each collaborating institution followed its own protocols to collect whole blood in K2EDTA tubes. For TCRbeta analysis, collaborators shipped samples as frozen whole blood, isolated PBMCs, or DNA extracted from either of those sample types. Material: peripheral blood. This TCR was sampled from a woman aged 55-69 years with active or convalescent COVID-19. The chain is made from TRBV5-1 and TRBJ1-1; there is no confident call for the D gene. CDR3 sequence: CASSRVHRNTEAFF. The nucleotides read TGCGCCAGCAGCCGCGTGCACCGGAACACTGAAGCTTTCTTT.